A selection of T cell receptor beta chains follows, all from one sample in a study of blood T cell repertoires in COVID-19. The repertoire was sequenced with immunoSEQ multiplex PCR; TCRdb's copy has only in-frame clones and lacks some. The table shows fewer than 30,000 clones, with 80% to 90% occurring only once. The sample taken for sequencing was peripheral blood. The receptors shown here come from a man in his fifties or sixties with active COVID-19. CDR3s include the opening cysteine and the closing phenylalanine or tryptophan. Each record gives: CDR3 protein, CDR3 DNA, D gene, V gene, clone size, J gene. D genes are given only for firm matches. The size of a clone is reported for some rows only, either as once, few or many, or as a class for expanded clones.

CASSLLGLAGGPPYNEQFF,TGTGCCAGCAGCTTACTCGGACTAGCGGGGGGGCCCCCCTACAATGAGCAGTTCTTC,TRBD2,TRBV7-3,-,TRBJ2-1
CARQTGDGYNSPLHF,TGTGCCAGGCAGACAGGGGATGGGTATAATTCACCCCTCCACTTT,TRBD1,TRBV2,few,TRBJ1-6
CASSLGSSGANVLTF,TGCGCCAGCAGCTTGGGCAGCTCTGGGGCCAACGTCCTGACTTTC,-,TRBV5-1,-,TRBJ2-6
CASRDSMYEQYF,TGTGCCAGTAGGGACAGCATGTACGAGCAGTACTTC,-,TRBV19,-,TRBJ2-7
CASSGTSGRSREQFF,TGTGCCAGCAGCGGGACTAGCGGGAGAAGTCGGGAGCAGTTCTTC,TRBD2,TRBV6-2/TRBV6-3,-,TRBJ2-1
CASSPSRNYEQYF,TGTGCCAGCTCACCGTCCAGAAACTACGAGCAGTACTTC,-,TRBV18,-,TRBJ2-7
CASSSRLGTDQNTEAFF,TGTGCCAGCAGCAGCCGGCTTGGGACAGATCAGAACACTGAAGCTTTCTTT,TRBD1,TRBV11-3,-,TRBJ1-1
CASRIQGAGEKLFF,TGTGCCAGCAGGATACAGGGGGCAGGTGAAAAACTGTTTTTT,TRBD1,TRBV6-5,-,TRBJ1-4
CASSARGWTDGSYEQYF,TGTGCCAGCAGCGCAAGGGGATGGACGGATGGATCCTACGAGCAGTACTTC,-,TRBV9,-,TRBJ2-7
CASSYWRTGGFEAFF,TGTGCCAGCAGTTATTGGAGGACAGGGGGCTTTGAAGCTTTCTTT,TRBD1,TRBV6-5,-,TRBJ1-1
CASSPQTGSTEAFF,TGTGCCAGCAGCCCCCAGACAGGGAGCACTGAAGCTTTCTTT,TRBD1,TRBV9,-,TRBJ1-1
CAWRERQAGANVLTF,TGTGCCTGGAGGGAAAGACAGGCTGGGGCCAACGTCCTGACTTTC,-,TRBV30,-,TRBJ2-6
CASSSGQGVGELFF,TGTGCCAGCAGTTCGGGACAGGGAGTCGGGGAGCTGTTTTTT,TRBD1,TRBV6-6,-,TRBJ2-2
CASRGDYEQYF,TGTGCCAGCAGAGGAGACTACGAGCAGTACTTC,-,TRBV3-1/TRBV3-2,few,TRBJ2-7
CASSFGGGVSGNTIYF,TGCGCCAGCAGCTTCGGCGGGGGGGTCTCTGGAAACACCATATATTTT,-,TRBV5-1,-,TRBJ1-3
CASSFGTGETYEQYF,TGTGCCAGCAGCTTCGGGACAGGTGAAACCTACGAGCAGTACTTC,TRBD1,TRBV7-3,-,TRBJ2-7
CASSLGQYNEQFF,TGTGCCAGTAGCCTTGGACAGTACAATGAGCAGTTCTTC,-,TRBV19,-,TRBJ2-1
CASSLIDLAGSPLHF,TGTGCCAGCAGCTTGATTGACCTCGCGGGTTCACCCCTCCACTTT,-,TRBV5-6,-,TRBJ1-6
CASSFRTGAKNTEAFF,TGTGCCAGCAGCTTTCGGACAGGGGCTAAAAACACTGAAGCTTTCTTT,TRBD1,TRBV3-1/TRBV3-2,-,TRBJ1-1
CASSPRTRDGANVLTF,TGTGCCAGCTCACCACGAACCAGGGATGGGGCCAACGTCCTGACTTTC,-,TRBV18,-,TRBJ2-6
CASSVASRAGGSNEQFF,TGTGCCAGCAGCGTAGCTTCTCGAGCGGGAGGTTCTAATGAGCAGTTCTTC,TRBD2,TRBV9,-,TRBJ2-1
CASSQLGTTLADTQYF,TGTGCCAGCAGTCAACTGGGGACTACTCTGGCAGATACGCAGTATTTT,TRBD2,TRBV28,-,TRBJ2-3
CASSSDTSLAETQYF,TGTGCCAGCAGCTCGGACACCTCCCTGGCGGAGACCCAGTACTTC,-,TRBV11-2,-,TRBJ2-5
CASSQAATNYNEQFF,TGCGCCAGCAGCCAAGCCGCAACTAATTACAATGAGCAGTTCTTC,-,TRBV4-1,-,TRBJ2-1
CASSQDPRKETQYF,TGCGCCAGCAGCCAAGATCCCAGAAAAGAGACCCAGTACTTC,-,TRBV4-1,-,TRBJ2-5
CASSFGTGGEKLFF,TGTGCCAGCAGCTTTGGGACAGGGGGGGAAAAACTGTTTTTT,TRBD1,TRBV9,once,TRBJ1-4
CASSLVGLDTEAFF,TGTGCCAGCAGCTTAGTTGGACTGGACACTGAAGCTTTCTTT,-,TRBV11-3,-,TRBJ1-1
CSVRDTGGYEAFF,TGCAGCGTCCGAGACACAGGGGGCTATGAAGCTTTCTTT,TRBD1,TRBV29-1,-,TRBJ1-1
CASSFQGGGTDTQYF,TGCGCCAGCAGCTTCCAGGGGGGAGGCACAGATACGCAGTATTTT,-,TRBV5-1,-,TRBJ2-3
CASSLFDYLSGANVLTF,TGTGCCAGCAGCTTGTTTGACTATTTGTCTGGGGCCAACGTCCTGACTTTC,-,TRBV5-4,-,TRBJ2-6
CASSQKGSGGSTEAFF,TGTGCCAGCAGCCAGAAGGGGTCGGGGGGGTCCACTGAAGCTTTCTTT,-,TRBV14,-,TRBJ1-1
CASSTRDRVAGETQYF,TGTGCCAGTAGCACTCGGGACAGGGTGGCGGGGGAGACCCAGTACTTC,TRBD1,TRBV19,-,TRBJ2-5
CASSTFLGPSAGGYTF,TGTGCCAGCAGTACCTTTTTAGGGCCCAGCGCGGGTGGCTACACCTTC,-,TRBV6-2/TRBV6-3,-,TRBJ1-2
CASSIPFMNTEAFF,TGTGCCAGTAGTATTCCCTTTATGAACACTGAAGCTTTCTTT,-,TRBV19,-,TRBJ1-1
CASSRIRTSGSFSYNEQFF,TGCGCCAGCAGCCGTATTAGGACTAGCGGGAGTTTCTCCTACAATGAGCAGTTCTTC,TRBD2,TRBV4-1,-,TRBJ2-1
CAIRRGNSPLHF,TGTGCCATCCGCAGGGGAAATTCACCCCTCCACTTT,-,TRBV5-8,-,TRBJ1-6
CATSARHLSTGELFF,TGTGCCACCAGTGCGCGACATCTTAGCACCGGGGAGCTGTTTTTT,-,TRBV24-1,-,TRBJ2-2
CASSPGTGGLDEQFF,TGTGCCAGCAGCCCCGGGACAGGGGGTTTGGATGAGCAGTTCTTC,TRBD1,TRBV4-2,once,TRBJ2-1
CASSQETKYRNTEAFF,TGCGCCAGCAGCCAAGAAACCAAATACAGGAACACTGAAGCTTTCTTT,-,TRBV4-1,-,TRBJ1-1
CASSQGQATSGANVLTF,TGCGCCAGCAGCCAGGGACAGGCTACCTCTGGGGCCAACGTCCTGACTTTC,TRBD1,TRBV4-1,once,TRBJ2-6
CASSPGSLGWSDTQYF,TGTGCCAGCAGCCCCGGGTCCTTAGGATGGTCAGATACGCAGTATTTT,-,TRBV7-3,-,TRBJ2-3
CASSVLAENTGELFF,TGTGCCAGCAGCGTGTTAGCGGAGAACACCGGGGAGCTGTTTTTT,-,TRBV9,-,TRBJ2-2
CASSRDISYEQYF,TGTGCTAGCAGCCGTGACATTTCCTACGAGCAGTACTTC,-,TRBV7-7,once,TRBJ2-7
CASSEDWNTGELFF,TGTGCCAGCAGTGAGGATTGGAACACCGGGGAGCTGTTTTTT,-,TRBV28,-,TRBJ2-2
CASSESAGLMNTEAFF,TGCGCCAGCAGTGAGTCGGCAGGCCTCATGAACACTGAAGCTTTCTTT,-,TRBV10-1,once,TRBJ1-1
CASSVGFRGLDTGELFF,TGTGCCAGCAGCGTAGGGTTCAGGGGGCTGGACACCGGGGAGCTGTTTTTT,TRBD1,TRBV9,-,TRBJ2-2
CASSVEGQGYEQYF,TGTGCCAGCAGCGTAGAGGGACAGGGATACGAGCAGTACTTC,TRBD1,TRBV9,-,TRBJ2-7
CASSLLDRASSGELFF,TGCGCCAGCAGCTTACTGGACAGGGCAAGTTCCGGGGAGCTGTTTTTT,TRBD1,TRBV5-1,once,TRBJ2-2
CAWRTGNPSGNTIYF,TGTGCCTGGAGGACAGGGAATCCCTCTGGAAACACCATATATTTT,TRBD1,TRBV30,-,TRBJ1-3
CASSPGQVMSEAFF,TGTGCCAGCAGTCCGGGACAGGTAATGTCTGAAGCTTTCTTT,TRBD1,TRBV28,-,TRBJ1-1
CASSYSGQGASQPQHF,TGTGCCAGCAGTTACTCGGGGCAGGGGGCGAGTCAGCCCCAGCATTTT,TRBD1,TRBV6-2/TRBV6-3,few,TRBJ1-5
CASSPGGGEGGANVLTF,TGTGCCAGCAGCCCCGGAGGGGGCGAAGGAGGGGCCAACGTCCTGACTTTC,-,TRBV7-3,-,TRBJ2-6
CASSPPLAANTEAFF,TGTGCCAGCTCACCACCGTTGGCGGCGAACACTGAAGCTTTCTTT,-,TRBV18,once,TRBJ1-1